A single T cell receptor (beta chain) is shown here with its context. The antigen this receptor binds is unknown. No base qualities exist here, and no much larger clone lies one base off it. The record originates from a study of T cell responses to AZD1222 COVID-19 vaccine (dated by TCRdb to the early 2020s). In terms of the full investigation: AZD1222 recipients given second doses at about 4 weeks or at about 12 weeks were pooled, since spike-specific TCR depth and breadth were not found to differ between the two schedules. A total of just over 230 trial participants underwent TCR sequencing, of whom about 200 had received two doses of AZD1222 and 26 had received two doses of the MenACWY control vaccine. Trial participants were enrolled by age into 18-55, 56-69 and 70-plus year subgroups, with roughly 150, 30 and 60 TCR-sequenced participants respectively. Overall study outcomes, separate from this receptor: Reportedly, almost half of the unique spike-specific TCRs recognized epitopes lying outside the regions that are mutated in the B.1.351 and B.1.1.7 variants. Participants were mostly white British, with more females than males. The authors suggested clonal diversity may have been underestimated. The 56-69-year group was small, and its depth increase did not reach significance, likely because of low power. Because no day 14 peak-response samples were available, the repertoires could be characterized only after the peak T cell response. Conclusions about previously exposed vaccinees were limited because only six or seven AZD1222 recipients were SARS-CoV-2 seropositive at baseline. A significant rise in spike-specific TCR breadth and depth was observed after two AZD1222 doses relative to day 0 and relative to MenACWY recipients. CD4 TCRs associated with the vaccine covered the entire spike protein, and the dominant responses were in regions 160-218 and 743-854.

The sample's time point label is to be understood as: baseline before first vaccination. The vaccinee samples were drawn from two UK trials, COV001 and COV002, one of which was a single-blind randomized controlled phase 2/3 trial testing AZD1222 (ChAdOx1 nCoV-19) in healthy adults. Trial participant PBMC samples were collected at day 0 and day 28 after the second dose for TCRbeta chain sequencing. The CDR3 regions of human TCRbeta chains were subjected to immunosequencing. From the authors' description of their analysis: TCRs in the repertoires were compared against a reference library of SARS-CoV-2-specific TCRs that had been generated with the MIRA antigen-specificity platform. Breadth meant the fraction of unique TCRs that were SARS-CoV-2-associated, whereas depth meant the fraction of total T cells that were SARS-CoV-2-associated. Using the MIRA data, each spike-specific TCR was mapped to the spike region that the TCR reacts to and placed in a CD4 or CD8 class. Log10-transformed breadth and depth values were compared by one-way ANOVA with Sidak's multiple comparisons tests. TCRdb limited this immuneACCESS table to in-frame rearrangements with V and J called. A share of clones is missing; checked studies link under half to unresolved V genes, and the rest is unexplained. That table furnishes V, J and clone size, whereas the DNA furnished D and trimming. The sample yields 150,000 to 200,000 clones; approximately 93% were counted once. The ten largest make up approximately 0.88% of the sample.

For CDR1 and CDR2, the germline V gene lists SNHLY and FYNNEI. The CDR3 has 14 amino acids, counting the end cysteine and phenylalanine. The entry retains the CDR3 DNA only, 42 bases that are in frame from base 1. V is cut by 8 bases and J by 6 bases, and the space between the germline ends is 16 bases. This specimen consisted of peripheral blood, obtained on day 0 of AZD1222 vaccination. The rearranged segments are TRBV2 and TRBJ1-4; TRBD1 might be the D gene, on 6 matching bases. This TCR was recovered from an adult in good health. The CDR3 protein is CASGLWGQDEKLFF. The base sequence is TGTGCCAGCGGACTTTGGGGGCAGGATGAAAAACTGTTTTTT.